This TCR beta chain was identified during a study of T cell changes during pregnancy in multiple sclerosis. Generated by immunoSEQ multiplex PCR, the TCRdb table keeps only in-frame clones and is missing some. The repertoire includes about 96,000 clones, roughly 92% of them detected once, and over 2% sits in the top ten. This clone has just one count. V was clipped by 1 base and J by 4 bases, with 13 bases between them. This CDR3 has 15 residues. Germline-derived CDR1 and CDR2 are MRHNA and SNTAGT. Sample: peripheral blood, taken in the first trimester of pregnancy. This clonotype originated in a female donor with multiple sclerosis, enrolled in a pregnancy study. This chain uses TRBV6-4 with TRBJ1-2; D gene uncertain. The CDR3 nucleotides read TGTGCCAGCAGTGACTTTTCACATGAGGGCTATGGCTACACCTTC. Translated: CASSDFSHEGYGYTF.